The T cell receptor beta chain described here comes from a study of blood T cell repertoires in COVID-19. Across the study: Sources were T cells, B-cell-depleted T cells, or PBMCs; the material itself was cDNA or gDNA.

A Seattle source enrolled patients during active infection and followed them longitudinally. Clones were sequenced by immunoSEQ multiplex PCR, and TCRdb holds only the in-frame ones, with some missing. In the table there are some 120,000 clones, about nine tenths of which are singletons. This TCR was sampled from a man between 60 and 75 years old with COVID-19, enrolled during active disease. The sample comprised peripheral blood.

CDR3 sequence: CASSLWTGDQPQHF. CDR3 DNA sequence: TGTGCCAGCAGCCTCTGGACAGGGGATCAGCCCCAGCATTTT. This chain links TRBV5-6 with TRBJ1-5; 9 nucleotides agree with TRBD1. With V trimmed by 4 bases and J by 5 bases, 4 bases remained unmatched. CDR1 and CDR2 from the germline V gene are SGHDT and YYEEEE. The CDR3 has 14 residues.